This T cell receptor (beta chain) comes out of a study of blood T cell repertoires in COVID-19. The table came from immunoSEQ multiplex PCR; TCRdb's copy has only in-frame clones and leaves some out. The sample lists hundreds of thousands of clones, about 87% occurring once. Looked up from germline, CDR1 is LGHDT and CDR2 is YNNKEL (reference sequence). The CDR3 spans 14 residues. Trimming removed 1 base from V and 7 bases from J; junction bases left unmatched: 4. Grouping used clinical history reported by participants in a survey and questionnaire. Specimen: PBMCs or T cells enriched from blood (not recorded which). V is TRBV3-1 (or the pseudogene TRBV3-2) and J is TRBJ1-1; 9 nucleotides agree with TRBD1. This clonotype was obtained from a woman in her 50s who had recovered from COVID-19. The CDR3 here is CASSQAGTGFEAFF. CDR3 DNA: TGTGCCAGCAGCCAAGCCGGGACAGGGTTTGAAGCTTTCTTT.